This T cell receptor beta chain was recorded in a study of human T cells and chemical hapten exposure. Overall study context: Sensitizing treatment utilized 2% DPC over a 2 cm by 2 cm portion of upper inner arm skin.

General study findings and limits: Sensitizing to DPC left TCRs with a frequency above 1 in 1000 unaltered.

This CDR3 region has 15 residues. V was trimmed by 5 bases and J by 6 bases, leaving 17 bases between them. TCRdb analysed the RACE reads with MiXCR anew, one entry per CDR3 protein. The sample includes 75,000 to 90,000 distinct CDR3 sequences, 10% to 15% seen only once; the top ten take roughly 3.6%. Time point indicated: patch test 1, 2 weeks after DPC sensitization. Treatment denoted: therapeutic diphenylcyclopropenone sensitization with weekly scalp DPC. This clonotype was seen at least ten times. The target antigen is unknown. This chain uses TRBV12-3 or TRBV12-4 with TRBJ1-5; maybe TRBD1 (6 bases). The sample consisted of whole blood, taken in connection with sensitization to the hapten diphenylcyclopropenone (DPC). This TCR was sampled from a woman aged 55-75 years with alopecia areata. Some clones in this sample may be carry-over from other donors' samples. The CDR3 is CASSGFMGAGQPQHF. Here the CDR3 DNA reads TGTGCCAGCAGTGGCTTTATGGGGGCAGGTCAGCCCCAGCATTTT.